This T cell receptor beta chain was sequenced for a study of response to subunit inactivated influenza vaccine. Broader study findings: Authors suggested each seasonal influenza vaccination recruits few new T cells.

MiXCR, run by TCRdb on the RT-PCR reads, gives a single entry per CDR3 protein. The sample consists of around 150,000 distinct CDR3 sequences, about a tenth of them appearing once. The CDR3 is 16 residues long. The germline V gene encodes CDR1 SGHDT and CDR2 YYEEEE. V lost 4 bases, J lost 5 bases, and 10 bases stayed unmatched. The table lists this clonotype with a few counts. Its specificity is unknown. This receptor was obtained from a man aged 45 to 65 who received an inactivated influenza vaccine. The chain is built from TRBV5-6 and TRBJ2-2; 8 positions agree with TRBD1. The specimen comprised non-naive T cells sorted from PBMCs, sampled more than 35 days after vaccination. Here the CDR3 DNA reads TGTGCCAGCAGCCCCATAGGACAGGGAGCTACCGGGGAGCTGTTTTTT. Amino acids: CASSPIGQGATGELFF.